Listed below are T cell receptor beta chains from one sample, sequenced in a study of T-cell reconstitution after alpha-beta-depleted transplantation in children. TCRdb reprocessed the PCR reads via MiXCR and lists one record per CDR3 protein. The sample yields hundreds of thousands of distinct CDR3 sequences, over 15% seen once. Sequenced here: PBMCs from the stem cell graft donor, sampled from the stem cell graft. These receptor sequences come from a human donor who donated a stem cell graft to a child with acute myeloid leukemia. Both conserved end residues are part of each CDR3. The D gene is left open where the match is weak. Some rows mark clone size as missing; the rest say once, few, many or name a class of expanded clone.

size,V,D,J,CDR3,DNA
NA,TRBV12-3/TRBV12-4,TRBD1,TRBJ2-7,CASSATRDRYEQYF,TGTGCCAGCAGTGCTACCCGGGACAGGTACGAGCAGTACTTC
few,TRBV7-2,TRBD1,TRBJ2-1,CASSYFLDRAGQFF,TGTGCCAGCAGCTATTTCCTAGACAGGGCCGGGCAGTTCTTC
many,TRBV5-5,NA,TRBJ1-4,CASSLLQEVEKLFF,TGTGCCAGCAGCTTGTTACAGGAGGTTGAAAAACTGTTTTTT
NA,TRBV20-1,NA,TRBJ2-3,CSARSDLVDTQYF,TGCAGTGCTAGATCGGACCTGGTAGATACGCAGTATTTT
few,TRBV20-1,TRBD1,TRBJ2-5,CSARADRGIETQYF,TGCAGTGCTAGAGCGGACAGGGGGATAGAGACCCAGTACTTC
many,TRBV4-2,NA,TRBJ2-3,CASSQPTDTQYF,TGTGCCAGCAGCCAGCCCACAGATACGCAGTATTTT
NA,TRBV6-5,TRBD1,TRBJ1-3,CASSTRQGSTGNTIYF,TGTGCCAGCAGTACTCGACAGGGGTCGACTGGAAACACCATATATTTT
NA,TRBV30,TRBD2,TRBJ2-1,CAWSGTSGGSSYNEQFF,TGTGCCTGGAGTGGGACTAGCGGGGGGAGCTCCTACAATGAGCAGTTCTTC
NA,TRBV12-3/TRBV12-4,NA,TRBJ1-2,CASSETGTSYGYTF,TGTGCCAGCAGCGAAACCGGGACATCCTATGGCTACACCTTC
many,TRBV29-1,NA,TRBJ2-3,CSVGALTDTQYF,TGCAGCGTGGGGGCCCTCACAGATACGCAGTATTTT
NA,TRBV4-1,NA,TRBJ2-5,CASSQETDLTGYQETQYF,TGCGCCAGCAGCCAAGAAACCGACCTAACAGGGTACCAAGAGACCCAGTACTTC
many,TRBV20-1,TRBD1,TRBJ2-1,CSAEGQGSSSYNEQFF,TGCAGTGCTGAAGGACAGGGCTCTAGCTCCTACAATGAGCAGTTCTTC
many,TRBV5-5,TRBD2,TRBJ2-1,CASSLWVAGGLYNEQFF,TGTGCCAGCAGCTTGTGGGTAGCGGGGGGCCTATACAATGAGCAGTTCTTC
few,TRBV4-2,TRBD2,TRBJ2-3,CASSPRGEVTDTQYF,TGTGCCAGCAGTCCTCGGGGGGAGGTCACAGATACGCAGTATTTT
few,TRBV18,NA,TRBJ1-5,CASSPGRGNQPQHF,TGTGCCAGCTCACCAGGGAGGGGCAATCAGCCCCAGCATTTT
few,TRBV12-3/TRBV12-4,NA,TRBJ2-1,CASTPRGRYNEQFF,TGTGCCAGCACCCCCCGGGGGAGATACAATGAGCAGTTCTTC
many,TRBV6-2/TRBV6-3,TRBD1,TRBJ1-1,CASRPQGDYRREAFF,TGTGCCAGCAGACCTCAGGGGGATTATCGACGTGAAGCTTTCTTT
many,TRBV19,NA,TRBJ1-2,CASSIHGSYGYTF,TGTGCCAGTAGTATCCACGGAAGTTATGGCTACACCTTC
many,TRBV6-1,NA,TRBJ1-1,CASSAKLGTEAFF,TGTGCCAGCAGCGCCAAGCTGGGGACTGAAGCTTTCTTT
few,TRBV10-2,NA,TRBJ2-2,CASSEATGELFF,TGCGCCAGCAGTGAGGCCACCGGGGAGCTGTTTTTT
many,TRBV29-1,TRBD2,TRBJ2-1,CSVFSGDSFNEQFF,TGCAGCGTTTTTAGCGGGGATTCATTCAATGAGCAGTTCTTC
few,TRBV15,NA,TRBJ2-7,CATSRVANTYEQYF,TGTGCCACCAGCAGAGTGGCAAATACCTACGAGCAGTACTTC
few,TRBV24-1,NA,TRBJ1-5,CATSEGREPQHF,TGTGCCACCAGTGAGGGAAGGGAGCCCCAGCATTTT
NA,TRBV5-1,TRBD1,TRBJ1-5,CASSLGQGDGQPQHF,TGCGCCAGCAGCTTGGGTCAGGGGGACGGTCAGCCCCAGCATTTT
few,TRBV20-1,NA,TRBJ1-5,CSARDPAATQQPQHF,TGCAGTGCTAGAGATCCAGCCGCCACCCAGCAGCCCCAGCATTTT
many,TRBV20-1,NA,TRBJ2-1,CSASRQMKNRIPSYNEQFF,TGCAGTGCTAGCCGTCAGATGAAGAACAGAATCCCCTCCTACAATGAGCAGTTCTTC
few,TRBV27,TRBD1,TRBJ2-3,CASRKQGGPRWSTDTQYF,TGTGCCAGCAGGAAACAGGGGGGACCGAGGTGGAGCACAGATACGCAGTATTTT
NA,TRBV24-1,TRBD2,TRBJ2-3,CATSDLPGLAGVWTDTQYF,TGTGCCACCAGTGATTTGCCGGGACTAGCGGGGGTGTGGACAGATACGCAGTATTTT
many,TRBV20-1,TRBD2,TRBJ2-7,CSAPKGSSGGLNTYEQYF,TGCAGTGCTCCAAAGGGGTCTAGCGGGGGCCTGAATACCTACGAGCAGTACTTC
few,TRBV7-9,NA,TRBJ2-2,CASSAKPGNTGELFF,TGTGCCAGCAGCGCAAAGCCTGGGAACACCGGGGAGCTGTTTTTT
few,TRBV12-3/TRBV12-4,NA,TRBJ1-2,CASSADRSYGYTF,TGTGCCAGCAGTGCGGACAGAAGCTATGGCTACACCTTC
many,TRBV28,NA,TRBJ2-1,CASSPTPRGYNEQFF,TGTGCCAGCAGCCCCACTCCCCGGGGCTACAATGAGCAGTTCTTC
NA,TRBV6-1,NA,TRBJ2-2,CASSPPGLGGTGELFF,TGTGCCAGCAGTCCGCCGGGACTCGGGGGCACCGGGGAGCTGTTTTTT
many,TRBV6-5,NA,TRBJ2-3,CASSYSGTDTQYF,TGTGCCAGCAGTTACTCGGGGACAGATACGCAGTATTTT
NA,TRBV18,TRBD1,TRBJ2-2,CASSQTGQLNGELFF,TGTGCCAGCTCTCAAACGGGACAGCTGAACGGGGAGCTGTTTTTT
NA,TRBV20-1,TRBD1,TRBJ2-1,CSAPIRPGQGRDNEQFF,TGCAGTGCTCCCATCAGACCTGGACAGGGACGGGACAATGAGCAGTTCTTC
NA,TRBV25-1,NA,TRBJ2-7,CASTDRSYEQYF,TGTGCCAGCACGGACCGCTCCTACGAGCAGTACTTC
many,TRBV4-2,NA,TRBJ2-3,CASSRTLTGTASTDTQYF,TGTGCCAGCAGCCGAACTCTCACCGGGACCGCGAGCACAGATACGCAGTATTTT
few,TRBV7-9,NA,TRBJ1-2,CASRTRASYGYTF,TGTGCCAGCAGAACTCGGGCCTCCTATGGCTACACCTTC
many,TRBV20-1,TRBD1,TRBJ2-7,CSAREGITGAYEQYF,TGCAGTGCTAGAGAGGGGATCACAGGGGCCTACGAGCAGTACTTC
NA,TRBV5-1,TRBD2,TRBJ2-5,CASSSGLAGAFQETQYF,TGCGCCAGCAGCTCGGGACTAGCGGGGGCCTTCCAAGAGACCCAGTACTTC
many,TRBV15,NA,TRBJ2-3,CATSRDRGDTQYF,TGTGCCACCAGCAGAGATCGCGGAGATACGCAGTATTTT
many,TRBV20-1,TRBD2,TRBJ2-7,CSARHDGTSHEQYF,TGCAGTGCTAGGCACGATGGGACTAGCCACGAGCAGTACTTC
once,TRBV2,NA,TRBJ1-2,CGSLGDGYTF,TGTGGAAGTTTAGGAGATGGCTACACCTTC
few,TRBV6-1,TRBD1,TRBJ2-2,CASTFGQGLNTGELFF,TGTGCCAGCACCTTCGGACAGGGACTGAACACCGGGGAGCTGTTTTTT
NA,TRBV29-1,NA,TRBJ2-7,CSVARVLSYEQYF,TGCAGCGTTGCCAGGGTGCTCTCCTACGAGCAGTACTTC
many,TRBV25-1,NA,TRBJ2-1,CASSEWGGNAYNEQFF,TGTGCCAGCAGTGAATGGGGCGGGAACGCCTACAATGAGCAGTTCTTC
NA,TRBV7-2,NA,TRBJ1-4,CASSLAGLNEKLFF,TGTGCCAGCAGCTTAGCAGGTTTAAATGAAAAACTGTTTTTT
once,TRBV10-3,TRBD1,TRBJ1-2,CAISLTGTGAPTRYGYTF,TGTGCCATCAGTCTTACCGGGACAGGGGCCCCTACACGCTATGGCTACACCTTC